What follows are 27 T cell receptor beta chains derived from one specimen sequenced in a study of graft-versus-host responses after intestinal transplantation. Libraries were prepared by immunoSEQ multiplex PCR; TCRdb keeps only in-frame clonotypes and omits some of them. The sample shows about 40,000 clones, roughly nine tenths of them seen only once. The source was PBMCs, collected approximately 300 days after intestinal transplant. These TCRs come from a human patient who received an intestinal transplant, so some T cells may come from the graft donor.

This chain connects TRBV6-1 to TRBJ2-5; D perhaps matches TRBD2 (6 bases). The CDR3 extends over 14 amino acids. CDR1 and CDR2 from the germline V gene are MNHNS and SASEGT. Deletions cut 3 bases from V and 5 bases from J, with 13 bases between. The CDR3 here is CASSDGGAGETQYF. The CDR3 DNA is TGTGCCAGCAGTGACGGCGGGGCAGGGGAGACCCAGTACTTC.

V usage is TRBV30 and J usage is TRBJ2-7; possible D gene TRBD2, 6 bases. Germline V gives CDR1 GTSNPN, CDR2 SVGIG (reference sequence). The CDR3 extends over 10 amino acids. V shed 3 bases and J shed 10 bases, with 10 bases lying between them. The DNA of the CDR3 is TGTGCCTGGAGGGGGACTGTTCAGTACTTC. Amino acids: CAWRGTVQYF.

The V call is TRBV5-4, the J call TRBJ2-3; D not certain. The length of the CDR3 is 13 residues. Germline V gene lookup returns CDR1 SGHNT and CDR2 YYREEE (reference sequence). The germline V and J ends were trimmed by 0 bases and 14 bases, with 16 bases remaining between them. CDR3 DNA: TGTGCCAGCAGCTTGGGTGTCAATTCTTGGCGGTATTTT. It is translated as CASSLGVNSWRYF.

V and J are TRBV6-5 and TRBJ2-7; D may be TRBD1 (6 bases). The V end was cut by 5 bases, the J end by 7 bases, with 12 bases between. This CDR3 comprises 12 residues. The V gene's germline CDR1 is MNHEY and CDR2 SVGAGI. Here the CDR3 reads CASSPTGSEQYF. CDR3 nucleotide sequence: TGTGCCAGCAGTCCGACAGGTTCGGAGCAGTACTTC.

V usage is TRBV14 and J usage is TRBJ1-2, with D unresolved. Trimming took off 2 bases at V and 6 bases at J, with 10 bases between the two ends. The CDR3 extends over 13 amino acids. The V gene's germline CDR1 is SGHDN and CDR2 FVKESK. The CDR3 loop is CASSQLSWDGYTF. CDR3 bases: TGTGCCAGCAGCCAATTGTCTTGGGATGGCTACACCTTC.

Worth noting for this clone: Other DNA sequences within the sample encode an identical CDR3. The genes are TRBV9 and TRBJ1-2; D ambiguous. Per the germline V gene, CDR1 is SGDLS and CDR2 is YYNGEE. CDR3 length: 14 residues. With 0 bases removed from V and 8 bases from J, the gap between germline ends came to 14 bases. This CDR3 is CASSVGGRLQGYTF. CDR3 coding DNA: TGTGCCAGCAGCGTAGGGGGTCGATTGCAGGGCTACACCTTC. The variable domain in full, completed from reference TRBV9 and TRBJ1-2, reads DSGVTQTPKHLITATGQRVTLRCSPRSGDLSVYWYQQSLDQGLQFLIQYYNGEERAKGNILERFSAQQFPDLHSELNLSSLELGDSALYFCASSVGGRLQGYTFGSGTRLTVV.

The J gene is TRBJ2-4, the V gene TRBV28; 10 bases are a match to TRBD1. The V and J ends lost 6 bases and 5 bases, in that order; junction bases with no gene match: 7. CDR1 MDHEN and CDR2 SYDVKM come from the germline V gene. This CDR3 region has 15 residues. The CDR3 region has the DNA TGTGCCAGCAGCAGCCTGGGGACAGGGGAAAACATTCAGTACTTC. Its translation is CASSSLGTGENIQYF.

The V and J genes are TRBV27 and TRBJ2-2, with 8 bases that match TRBD1. V shed 0 bases, J shed 2 bases, and the junction held 11 bases outside the gene matches. Looked up from germline, CDR1 is MNHEY and CDR2 is SMNVEV (reference sequence). The CDR3 contains 19 residues. CDR3 amino acids: CASSLSGFGQGINTGELFF. CDR3 nucleotides: TGTGCCAGCAGTTTATCGGGATTCGGACAGGGTATAAACACCGGGGAGCTGTTTTTT.

This rearrangement joins TRBV5-1 to TRBJ2-7, with 10 bases lining up with TRBD2. CDR3 length equals 14 residues. The germline CDR1 and CDR2 sequences are SGHRS and YFSETQ. The trim removed 3 bases at V and 5 bases at J, leaving 5 bases unmatched. CDR3 nucleotide sequence: TGCGCCAGCAGCTGCACTAGCGGGACGAACGAGCAGTACTTC. This codes for CASSCTSGTNEQYF.

This clone has only a few counts. This sequence joins TRBV5-1 and TRBJ2-3; TRBD2 matches 8 bases. Germline CDR1 SGHRS, CDR2 YFSETQ. Trimming cost V 0 bases and J 2 bases; bases outside gene matches: 11. The CDR3 extends over 18 amino acids. The CDR3 DNA reads as TGCGCCAGCAGCTTGGCTCGGGGGGGACTCCAAAACACAGATACGCAGTATTTT. Translation: CASSLARGGLQNTDTQYF.

The rearrangement joins TRBV7-9 to TRBJ1-1; D gene uncertain. The ends were cut back, 6 bases at V and 10 bases at J, with 15 bases in the middle. The germline gives CDR1 SEHNR, CDR2 FQNEAQ (reference sequence). The CDR3 runs to 12 residues. CDR3 DNA sequence: TGTGCCAGCAGTCCCAACAACCTAGCAGCTTTCTTT. It yields the protein CASSPNNLAAFF.

This clone has just a few counts. V gene TRBV6-4 combines with J gene TRBJ1-2; no reliable D call. The CDR3 runs 11 residues. Germline V lookup: CDR1 MRHNA, CDR2 SNTAGT. Deletions cut 5 bases from V and 9 bases from J, with 10 bases between. The CDR3 is CASSWESRYTF. In DNA, the CDR3 is TGTGCCAGCAGTTGGGAGAGTCGCTACACCTTC.

The chain combines TRBV5-6 with TRBJ2-1; D ambiguous. Germline V gene data show CDR1 as SGHDT and CDR2 as YYEEEE. V was cut by 0 bases and J by 1 base, with 5 bases left in between. The CDR3 has 14 amino acids. The CDR3 nucleotides are TGTGCCAGCAGCTTGGTGGCGTCCTACAATGAGCAGTTCTTC. Translation gives CASSLVASYNEQFF.

This chain uses TRBV5-1 with TRBJ2-7; 7 nucleotides line up with TRBD2. With 0 bases clipped from V and 4 bases from J, the junction kept 7 bases outside the gene matches. The CDR3 consists of 15 residues. Germline lookup yields CDR1 SGHRS and CDR2 YFSETQ. This CDR3 is CASSLGTSSAYEQYF. The CDR3 nucleotides read TGCGCCAGCAGCTTGGGGACTAGTTCAGCATACGAGCAGTACTTC.

CDR3 protein: CASSLPETSGRGEQFF. Here the CDR3 DNA reads TGTGCCAGCAGTTTACCAGAGACTAGCGGGAGAGGTGAGCAGTTCTTC. The rearrangement links TRBV28 to TRBJ2-1, with 12 nucleotides matching TRBD2. J gave up 9 bases and V 2 bases, and 8 bases lay outside the gene matches. Germline loops: CDR1 MDHEN, CDR2 SYDVKM. This CDR3 has 16 amino acids.

This clone was observed once. The chain carries TRBV6-5 and TRBJ2-7; D remains ambiguous. The V and J ends lost 1 base and 6 bases respectively, with 13 bases between them. Germline V CDR1 and CDR2: MNHEY, SVGAGI. The CDR3 is made up of 14 amino acids. The CDR3 region has the DNA TGTGCCAGCAGTTACTATGTTCGAGGCTCCGAGCAGTACTTC. It codes for CASSYYVRGSEQYF.

The chain joins TRBV25-1 to TRBJ2-1; D call uncertain. CDR1 is MGHDK and CDR2 is SYGVNS in the germline V gene. This CDR3 is built from 16 residues. V shed 6 bases and J shed 3 bases, with 18 bases lying between them. The CDR3 DNA reads TGTGCCAGCAGATCCCAGAATTTACCGAACTACAATGAGCAGTTCTTC. This translates into CASRSQNLPNYNEQFF.

V is TRBV18 and J is TRBJ1-1; TRBD1 aligns across 9 bases. The germline V gene encodes CDR1 KGHSH and CDR2 LQKENI. The ends lost 4 bases at V and 6 bases at J; junction bases unmatched: 12. This CDR3 region has 16 residues. The CDR3 spells CASSLKQGAGVAEAFF. As DNA, the CDR3 is TGTGCCAGCTCACTGAAACAGGGGGCGGGCGTCGCTGAAGCTTTCTTT.

V and J are TRBV13 and TRBJ2-7; D is uncertain. The V and J ends lost 6 bases and 3 bases respectively, with 15 bases between them. The CDR3 is made up of 14 amino acids. The germline gives CDR1 PRHDT, CDR2 FYEKMQ (reference sequence). CDR3 in amino acids: CASSGPDRYYEQYF. Written as DNA, the CDR3 is TGTGCCAGCAGTGGGCCCGACCGATACTACGAGCAGTACTTC.

With regard to this clone: Other DNA sequences in this specimen translate into the identical CDR3. The chain uses TRBV6-8 and TRBJ1-5, with D possibly being TRBD1 (5 bases). This CDR3 region has 18 residues. The germline gives CDR1 MNHGY, CDR2 SAAAGT. Deletions cut 2 bases from V and 0 bases from J, with 17 bases between. This CDR3 is CASSYRGHTRASNQPQHF. CDR3 nucleotides: TGTGCCAGCAGTTACCGAGGACACACGAGAGCTAGCAATCAGCCCCAGCATTTT.

This clone was seen only a few times. The chain combines TRBV6-1 with TRBJ2-5; 7 nucleotides line up with TRBD2. The J segment lost 6 bases and the V segment lost 2 bases, leaving 15 bases of the junction unmatched. Germline-derived CDR1 and CDR2 are MNHNS and SASEGT. The CDR3 runs to 17 residues. The CDR3 coding sequence is TGTGCCAGCAGTGAAAGTAGGGGAGGGCCCGAAATGAAGACCCAGTACTTC. As protein: CASSESRGGPEMKTQYF.

Comments on this clone: The same CDR3 also results from other DNA sequences found in this sample. The chain links TRBV15 to TRBJ1-1; TRBD1 might be the D (6 bases). V lost 0 bases and J lost 0, with 11 bases in between. Germline V gene sequence: CDR1 LNHNV, CDR2 YYDKDF (reference sequence). This CDR3 region has 16 residues. This CDR3 reads CATSRDRGFLNTEAFF. CDR3 DNA: TGTGCCACCAGCAGAGACAGGGGTTTTTTGAACACTGAAGCTTTCTTT. Full variable domain (missing parts from reference TRBV15 and TRBJ1-1): DAMVIQNPRYQVTQFGKPVTLSCSQTLNHNVMYWYQQKSSQAPKLLFHYYDKDFNNEADTPDNFQSRRPNTSFCFLDIRSPGLGDTAMYLCATSRDRGFLNTEAFFGQGTRLTVV.

The chain couples TRBV12-5 to TRBJ1-4; 7 nucleotides line up with TRBD1. The CDR3 totals 18 residues. The V and J ends lost 1 base and 3 bases, in that order; junction bases with no gene match: 11. Germline V lookup: CDR1 LGHNT, CDR2 FRNRAP. CDR3 sequence reads: CASGLARQGEVPNEKLFF. In DNA, the CDR3 is TGTGCTAGTGGTTTGGCCCGACAGGGTGAGGTGCCTAATGAAAAACTGTTTTTT.

The chain is built from TRBV9 and TRBJ2-7; no firm D call. This CDR3 comprises 15 residues. Per germline, CDR1 SGDLS and CDR2 YYNGEE. Between the trimmed V and J ends, which lost 4 bases and 2 bases, there was a span of 16 bases. The CDR3 region is CASSPRTDAAYEQYF. The CDR3 DNA is TGTGCCAGCAGCCCAAGGACCGACGCGGCCTACGAGCAGTACTTC.

The chain links TRBV4-1 to TRBJ1-2; D is uncertain. CDR1 is MGHRA, CDR2 YSYEKL, per germline. The CDR3 spans 17 residues. The ends were cut back, 0 bases at V and 1 base at J, with 15 bases in the middle. This CDR3 is CASSQDPVEEGNYGYTF. The CDR3 bases are TGCGCCAGCAGCCAAGATCCAGTTGAGGAGGGTAACTATGGCTACACCTTC.

The genes are TRBV13 and TRBJ2-5; D possibly corresponds to TRBD2 (5 bases). Trimming removed 3 bases at V and 3 bases at J, with 20 bases between. CDR1 is PRHDT, CDR2 FYEKMQ, per germline (reference sequence). CDR3 length: 17 amino acids. The CDR3 protein is CASSFVAADGNKETQYF. The CDR3 DNA is TGTGCCAGCAGCTTCGTGGCAGCGGATGGTAATAAAGAGACCCAGTACTTC.

This sequence joins TRBV11-2 and TRBJ2-3; 8 bases fit TRBD2. CDR1 and CDR2 (germline): SGHAT, FQNNGV. V shed 7 bases and J 0 bases; nucleotides not matched to a gene: 9. The CDR3 contains 16 residues. The CDR3 DNA reads as TGTGCCAGCAACGACCTAGCGGGCTCTAGCACAGATACGCAGTATTTT. Encoded protein: CASNDLAGSSTDTQYF.